In its sample, the clone carrying this TCR beta chain was seen a few times. Its antigen is still unknown. V lost 1 base and J lost 10, with 20 bases in between. The germline CDR1 and CDR2 sequences are LGHNA and YNFKEQ. The CDR3 consists of 15 residues. The sample originates from a study of CD8 T cells in ankylosing spondylitis. Study-wide results and limits: CD8+ by phenotype, disease-linked clones were relatively rare in peripheral blood. Matched ankylosing spondylitis synovial fluid reportedly contained a significantly enriched population of disease-linked clones. Seemingly characteristic of ankylosing spondylitis blood was a TCR beta motif consisting of about 8 highly homologous variants.

In making TCR beta libraries, quantitative 5'-RACE with molecular barcodes was used. TCRdb recomputed calls from the 5' RACE reads with MiXCR, one row per CDR3 protein. The table records 330,000 or so distinct CDR3 sequences, 8% of them present only once. The TCR originated in a male donor with ankylosing spondylitis. The chain is built from TRBV4-2 and TRBJ2-7; D is tentatively TRBD1 or TRBD2 (6 bases each). Material: blood, either unsorted or a sorted T cell fraction (not recorded which). For the CDR3, the DNA is TGTGCCAGCAGCCAAGTGATTGGGGGGCCCATCTTTCAGTACTTC. Encoded protein: CASSQVIGGPIFQYF.